Below, 14 T cell receptor beta chains from the same sample are listed, as sequenced in a study of shared clonotypes between healthy human individuals. Repertoires were generated with immunoSEQ multiplex PCR, while TCRdb's copy carries only in-frame clones and drops some. The sample comprises approximately 2,300,000 clones, roughly 90% of which are singletons, and approximately 0.39% rests with the top ten. Sequencing was carried out using naive CD4+ T cells from PBMCs. As to subset: CD45RA+ positively selected. The receptor source for this set is a man younger than 35 in good health. Some clones in this sample may be carry-over from other donors' samples.

CDR3 bases: TGCGCCAGCAGCCAAGATGCTAATTCGGGAAACACCATATATTTT. Translation: CASSQDANSGNTIYF. The chain joins TRBV4-3 to TRBJ1-3; D is uncertain. CDR1 and CDR2 from the germline V gene are LGHNA and YSLEER. V was clipped by 0 bases and J by 4 bases, with 10 bases between them. The CDR3 loop spans 15 amino acids.

The chain is built from TRBV28 and TRBJ2-7; TRBD2 matches 8 bases. Trimming cost V 8 bases and J 5 bases; bases outside gene matches: 11. The CDR3 totals 14 residues. The germline CDR1 and CDR2 sequences are MDHEN and SYDVKM. Here the CDR3 reads CASGVPGLVHEQYF. The CDR3 DNA sequence: TGTGCCAGCGGGGTACCGGGACTAGTCCACGAGCAGTACTTC.

J is TRBJ2-7 and V is TRBV9, with TRBD1 matching 9 bases. The V gene end was trimmed by 6 bases and the J gene end by 7 bases; junction bases not matched to a gene: 11. The germline V gene encodes CDR1 SGDLS and CDR2 YYNGEE. This CDR3 has 14 residues. CDR3 loop: CASTETGGWGEQYF. Here the CDR3 DNA reads TGTGCCAGCACCGAGACAGGGGGTTGGGGAGAGCAGTACTTC.

To note about this clone: Other DNA sequences in the sample encode the same CDR3. The chain carries TRBV5-1 and TRBJ2-3; D not resolved. Trimming cost V 0 bases and J 0 bases, with 5 bases left between them. This CDR3 spans 14 amino acids. From germline, CDR1 is SGHRS and CDR2 YFSETQ. CDR3 in DNA: TGCGCCAGCAGCTTGGGTGGTAGCACAGATACGCAGTATTTT. Protein: CASSLGGSTDTQYF.

This rearrangement joins TRBV9 to TRBJ1-2; the D gene is possibly TRBD1 (5 bases). CDR3 length: 14 amino acids. Trimming took off 3 bases at V and 3 bases at J, with 12 bases between the two ends. Germline V gene sequence: CDR1 SGDLS, CDR2 YYNGEE. CDR3 bases: TGTGCCAGCAGCGGGGCTCGGGACCACTATGGCTACACCTTC. Translating gives CASSGARDHYGYTF.

This sequence joins TRBV18 and TRBJ1-2, with 8 bases fitting TRBD1. Trimming removed 3 bases from V and 8 bases from J; junction bases left unmatched: 8. CDR3 length equals 14 residues. CDR1 and CDR2 (germline): KGHSH, LQKENI. The CDR3 reads CASSPEDREWGYTF. The CDR3 nucleotides are TGTGCCAGCTCACCCGAGGACAGGGAGTGGGGCTACACCTTC. The full variable domain, with the rest looked up from reference TRBV18 and TRBJ1-2, is NAGVMQNPRHLVRRRGQEARLRCSPMKGHSHVYWYRQLPEEGLKFMVYLQKENIIDESGMPKERFSAEFPKEGPSILRIQQVVRGDSAAYFCASSPEDREWGYTFGSGTRLTVV.

The genes are TRBV18 and TRBJ1-3; D gene uncertain. V was trimmed by 5 bases and J by 0 bases, leaving 8 bases between them. The CDR3 is 14 residues long. Germline CDR1 is KGHSH and CDR2 is LQKENI. CDR3 bases: TGTGCCAGCTCAGATCAGAGCTCTGGAAACACCATATATTTT. Protein: CASSDQSSGNTIYF.

This chain joins TRBV5-5 and TRBJ2-5; 12 positions match TRBD2. CDR3 length equals 16 residues. In germline, CDR1 is SGHKS, CDR2 YYEKEE (reference sequence). With V trimmed by 3 bases and J by 0 bases, 3 bases remained unmatched. Here the CDR3 reads CASSSTSGSYQETQYF. CDR3 coding DNA: TGTGCCAGCAGCTCGACTAGCGGGAGTTACCAAGAGACCCAGTACTTC.

This chain uses TRBV7-9 with TRBJ2-5, with a possible D match to TRBD2 (6 bases). Trimming shortened V by 5 bases and J by 5 bases, and 24 bases separated the two germline ends. The CDR3 loop spans 17 amino acids. The germline gives CDR1 SEHNR, CDR2 FQNEAQ (reference sequence). As DNA, the CDR3 is TGTGCCAGCAGCAAAAGGGTTCGCGGGATGGAGTGGGAGACCCAGTACTTC. This sequence encodes CASSKRVRGMEWETQYF.

The chain uses TRBV29-1 and TRBJ2-1; 10 nucleotides agree with TRBD2. The CDR3 length is 11 residues. Germline V CDR1 and CDR2: SQVTM, ANQGSEA. DNA for the CDR3: TGCGGGTTAGCGGGAGGCAATGAGCAGTTCTTC. Protein sequence: CGLAGGNEQFF.

The gene calls are TRBV27 and TRBJ2-1; 10 bases are a match to TRBD2. The CDR3 loop spans 16 amino acids. Trimming removed 5 bases from V and 1 base from J; junction bases left unmatched: 5. The germline V gene encodes CDR1 MNHEY and CDR2 SMNVEV (reference sequence). The CDR3, as DNA: TGTGCCAGCAGTACCCTAGCGGGAGCTTCCTACAATGAGCAGTTCTTC. Translating gives CASSTLAGASYNEQFF.

In DNA form, the CDR3 reads TGTGCCTGGGCAGCTTTCGGCGGGAGCCGCTCTGGGGCCAACGTCCTGACTTTC. It is translated as CAWAAFGGSRSGANVLTF. J is TRBJ2-6 and V is TRBV30; TRBD2 aligns across 7 bases. Unmatched junction bases numbered 13, after V lost 5 bases and J lost 0 bases. CDR3 length: 18 residues. Per germline, CDR1 GTSNPN and CDR2 SVGIG (reference sequence).

The chain couples TRBV4-1 to TRBJ2-5; tentative D call: TRBD2 (5 bases). The DNA end lines up better with TRBJ2-7; the J call may be wrong. CDR3 length: 15 amino acids. Germline V lookup: CDR1 MGHRA, CDR2 YSYEKL. The CDR3 sequence is CASSQVEGQHYEQYF. DNA of the CDR3: TGCGCCAGCAGCCAAGTTGAGGGCCAGCACTACGAGCAGTACTTC.

CDR3 in DNA: TGTGCCAGCAGTTCGGCGGGGGCGGGGGCTGAAGCTTTCTTT. This encodes CASSSAGAGAEAFF. The V and J genes are TRBV28 and TRBJ1-1, with D tentatively TRBD1 (6 bases). From germline, CDR1 is MDHEN and CDR2 SYDVKM. This CDR3 spans 14 amino acids. V lost 4 bases, J lost 6 bases, and 15 bases lay in between.